This TCR beta chain was identified during a study of OX40 agonist ivuxolimab in advanced cancers. The study, taken as a whole, reports: CD8+ T cells averaged more expanded clones than CD4+. Some of the lowest clonal expansion was seen in partial responders at 0.1-3.0 mg/kg.

V was pared by 5 bases and J by 2 bases, with 11 bases between. The CDR3 contains 14 residues. CDR1 and CDR2 from the germline V gene are MNHEY and SMNVEV (reference sequence). As concerns this clone: Its antigen remains unidentified.

Assay used: immunoSEQ multiplex PCR; TCRdb lists only in-frame clones, some missing. The profile covers 55,000 to 75,000 clones, with around 93% appearing a single time and 3% to 4% taken by the ten largest. This chain links TRBV27 with TRBJ2-3; tentative D call: TRBD2 (6 bases). Sample: CD4+ or CD8+ T cells sorted from blood, taken in a trial of the OX40 agonist ivuxolimab. This receptor was obtained from an adult with an advanced solid tumor such as melanoma, head and neck, liver or kidney cancer. The CDR3 DNA follows: TGTGCCAGCAGTCACTGGGACTTCACAGATACGCAGTATTTT. Protein product: CASSHWDFTDTQYF.